This section outlines one TCR beta chain sequence together with its context. This entry is derived from a study of blood T cell repertoires in COVID-19. About the research overall: There were acute and convalescent COVID-19 samples, and they came from the United States, Italy and Spain. T cells, B-cell-depleted T cells, or PBMCs supplied cDNA or gDNA.

Original processing notes: From reference gene primer amplification, estimates of nucleated cell counts were derived. Generated by immunoSEQ multiplex PCR, the TCRdb table keeps only in-frame clones and is missing some. D and trimming come from the DNA, and the V and J calls and clone size come from that table. The sample holds 260,000 or so clones, about 83% seen once. V trimming: 4 bases; J trimming: 1 base; junction bases outside the gene matches: 2. The CDR3 sequence is 16 residues long. Germline values: CDR1 SGHVS, CDR2 FQNEAQ. The chain combines TRBV7-8 with TRBJ1-6, with 9 bases that match TRBD1. Sequenced sample: peripheral blood. The receptor was derived from a man older than 75 with acute or convalescent COVID-19. DNA for the CDR3: TGTGCCAGCAGCTCGGGACAGGGTTCCTATAATTCACCCCTCCACTTT. Its translation: CASSSGQGSYNSPLHF. Full variable domain (missing parts from reference TRBV7-8 and TRBJ1-6): GAGVSQSPRYKVAKRGQDVALRCDPISGHVSLFWYQQALGQGPEFLTYFQNEAQLDKSGLPSDRFFAERPEGSVSTLKIQRTQQEDSAVYLCASSSGQGSYNSPLHFGNGTRLTVT.